These 2 T cell receptor delta chains originate from one sample sequenced in a study of γδ T cells in repeated Plasmodium falciparum infection. Flow sorting of PBMC yielded separate Vgamma9/Vdelta2+ and Vdelta2-negative gammadelta T cell populations for bulk repertoire analysis. TCRdb re-called the multiplex PCR reads through CATT. The sample holds some 51,000 delta-chain clones, more than 1.5% seen once. The sequencing sample was made of gamma-delta T cells from blood. The receptors were sampled from a pool of human donors (malaria-infected and uninfected, not separated).

With respect to this clone: This sequence is one base from a far larger clone and is likely a read error. This CDR3 is also generated by other DNA sequences in the sample. The J gene went uncalled, whereas the V gene is TRDV1; TRDD3 reflects the table's D call only, with no check against the DNA. Germline CDR1 and CDR2: TSWWSYY and QGS. CDR3 length equals 22 residues. This chain's CDR3 is CALGELTSYNSGFTGGTDKLIF. CDR3 nucleotide sequence: TGTGCTCTTGGGGAACTTACTTCCTACAATTCCGGGTTCACTGGGGGAACCGATAAACTAATCTTT.

With respect to this clone: The protein TCRdb lists belongs to a much larger clone and differs from this DNA's translation at residue 6, which points to a read error; the protein shown is made from the DNA. The gene calls are TRDV2 and TRDJ1; TRDD3 aligns across 12 bases. The J gene, missing from TCRdb, was assigned here through DNA to germline matching. Germline lookup yields CDR1 GEAIGNYY and CDR2 EKD. J was trimmed by 0 bases and V by 0 bases; bases with no gene match: 19. This CDR3 spans 22 amino acids. CDR3 residues: CACDTAGGSSGGYERYTDKLIF. As DNA, the CDR3 is TGTGCCTGTGACACCGCCGGAGGATCATCTGGGGGATACGAGAGGTACACCGATAAACTCATCTTT.